The 10 T cell receptor beta chains listed next were all sequenced from one sample in a study of CD8+ T cells in alopecia areata. RNA, once extracted, was reverse transcribed into cDNA for use as the sequencing template. Measured with immunoSEQ multiplex PCR; TCRdb has only the in-frame clones, and not every one. The table lists fewer than 150,000 clones, 35% to 45% of them singletons. The specimen was CD4+ T cells sorted from blood. Receptors originate from a human donor with alopecia areata.

This clone occurred a few times. The chain joins TRBV10-3 to TRBJ2-7; 7 nucleotides line up with TRBD1. With 1 base clipped from V and 0 bases from J, the junction kept 3 bases outside the gene matches. The CDR3 is 15 amino acids. Germline CDR1 ENHRY, CDR2 SYGVKD. CDR3: CAISEFGTASYEQYF. CDR3 DNA: TGTGCCATCAGTGAGTTCGGGACAGCCTCCTACGAGCAGTACTTC.

This clone was seen only a few times. The CDR3 region has the DNA TGCAGCGGGCTCAGGCGCCTGAACACTGAAGCTTTCTTT. The encoded protein is CSGLRRLNTEAFF. This chain connects TRBV29-1 to TRBJ1-1; D remains unclear. Trimming took off 7 bases at V and 0 bases at J, with 12 bases between the two ends. The CDR3 loop spans 13 amino acids. In germline, CDR1 is SQVTM, CDR2 ANQGSEA. The whole variable domain, remainder taken from reference TRBV29-1 and TRBJ1-1, is SAVISQKPSRDICQRGTSLTIQCQVDSQVTMMFWYRQQPGQSLTLIATANQGSEATYESGFVIDKFPISRPNLTFSTLTVSNMSPEDSSIYLCSGLRRLNTEAFFGQGTRLTVV.

This rearrangement joins TRBV30 to TRBJ1-5, with D perhaps matching TRBD1 (5 bases). Germline V gene lookup returns CDR1 GTSNPN and CDR2 SVGIG (reference sequence). The CDR3 has 15 residues. V lost 2 bases and J lost 2, with 13 bases in between. The CDR3: CAWSHGGGRNQPQHF. The CDR3 DNA is TGTGCCTGGAGTCATGGGGGGGGACGCAATCAGCCCCAGCATTTT.

CDR3 amino acids: CASSPSRSTDTQYF. The CDR3 region has the DNA TGTGCCAGCAGTCCGTCCCGCTCCACAGATACGCAGTATTTT. The chain couples TRBV27 to TRBJ2-3; no clear D. Trimming shortened V by 5 bases and J by 2 bases, and 11 bases separated the two germline ends. Looked up from germline, CDR1 is MNHEY and CDR2 is SMNVEV (reference sequence). The CDR3 contains 14 residues.

The chain recombines TRBV29-1 with TRBJ2-3; 7 bases fit TRBD1. Looked up from germline, CDR1 is SQVTM and CDR2 is ANQGSEA. The V segment lost 6 bases and the J segment 7 bases; nucleotides outside the gene matches: 13. This CDR3 has 14 residues. Written as DNA, the CDR3 is TGCAGCGTCTCGCCCGGGACAGCACACAATACGCAGTATTTT. It codes for CSVSPGTAHNTQYF.

The rearrangement uses TRBV29-1 and TRBJ2-2, with D perhaps matching TRBD1 or TRBD2 (6 bases each). Trimming left V 5 bases short and J 6 bases short, with 16 bases between. The CDR3 covers 14 residues. Germline V gives CDR1 SQVTM, CDR2 ANQGSEA. CDR3 nucleotide sequence: TGCAGCGTTCGAGGCCGGGGGCCGGCCGGGGAGCTGTTTTTT. Residues: CSVRGRGPAGELFF.

Remarks on this clone: Other DNA sequences within the sample encode an identical CDR3. This rearrangement joins TRBV29-1 to TRBJ1-1; 8 bases line up with TRBD1. Germline V lookup: CDR1 SQVTM, CDR2 ANQGSEA. This CDR3 is built from 12 residues. Trimming took 7 bases from V and 2 from J; bases not matched to a gene: 3. CDR3 sequence reads: CSGGQGNTEAFF. In nucleotides, the CDR3 is TGCAGCGGCGGACAGGGAAACACTGAAGCTTTCTTT. The full variable domain, rest sourced from reference TRBV29-1 and TRBJ1-1, is SAVISQKPSRDICQRGTSLTIQCQVDSQVTMMFWYRQQPGQSLTLIATANQGSEATYESGFVIDKFPISRPNLTFSTLTVSNMSPEDSSIYLCSGGQGNTEAFFGQGTRLTVV.

On this clone itself: Distinct nucleotide sequences in the sample also encode this CDR3. The chain joins TRBV18 to TRBJ2-5; D gene uncertain. V dropped 3 bases and J dropped 1 base, with 3 bases sitting between them. The V gene's germline CDR1 is KGHSH and CDR2 LQKENI. The CDR3 length is 12 residues. The CDR3 DNA is TGTGCCAGCTCACCCACCCAAGAGACCCAGTACTTC. As protein: CASSPTQETQYF.

This chain links TRBV9 with TRBJ2-6, with D uncertain. The CDR3 has 16 residues. Germline CDR1 and CDR2: SGDLS and YYNGEE. Deletions cut 2 bases from V and 4 bases from J, with 13 bases between. The CDR3 sequence: CASSVSLDGGANVLTF. DNA of the CDR3: TGTGCCAGCAGCGTTTCCCTGGACGGAGGGGCCAACGTCCTGACTTTC. Using reference TRBV9 and TRBJ2-6 for the parts outside the CDR3, the full variable domain is DSGVTQTPKHLITATGQRVTLRCSPRSGDLSVYWYQQSLDQGLQFLIQYYNGEERAKGNILERFSAQQFPDLHSELNLSSLELGDSALYFCASSVSLDGGANVLTFGAGSRLTVL.

V gene TRBV4-3 combines with J gene TRBJ2-5; 13 nucleotides agree with TRBD2. V shed 4 bases, J shed 1 base, and the junction held 0 bases outside the gene matches. Germline assignment: CDR1 LGHNA and CDR2 YSLEER. This CDR3 has 15 residues. CDR3 sequence reads: CASSRTSGGQETQYF. The CDR3 nucleotides read TGCGCCAGCAGCCGGACTAGCGGGGGCCAAGAGACCCAGTACTTC.